The 29 T cell receptor beta chains below were found in one sample sequenced in a study of metastatic and nonmetastatic thyroid tumors. No treatment of any kind had been given to any patient before thyroid surgery. TCRdb reanalyzed the PCR reads with MiXCR. The profile covers 8,000 to 8,500 clones, with approximately 40% appearing a single time and roughly 33% taken by the ten largest. The specimen was tumor tissue. The receptor set was obtained from a male donor with papillary thyroid cancer or a benign thyroid nodule (not recorded which). Some clones in this sample may be carry-over from other donors' samples.

This clone is labeled as medium-sized. A much more abundant neighbour one base away suggests this may be a read error. The chain employs TRBV11-3 and TRBJ1-2; D gene unclear. Between the trimmed V and J ends, which lost 2 bases and 3 bases, there was a span of 7 bases. The CDR3 covers 13 residues. Germline lookup yields CDR1 SGHNT and CDR2 YENEEA. The CDR3 spells CASSLSGDYGYTF. The CDR3 coding sequence is TGTGCCAGCAGCTTATCAGGAGACTATGGCTACACCTTC. Complete variable domain (other parts from reference TRBV11-3 and TRBJ1-2): EAGVVQSPRYKIIEKKQPVAFWCNPISGHNTLYWYLQNLGQGPELLIRYENEEAVDDSQLPKDRFSAERLKGVDSTLKIQPAELGDSAVYLCASSLSGDYGYTFGSGTRLTVV.

This clone has only a few counts. The rearrangement links TRBV28 to TRBJ2-3, with TRBD1 matching over 10 bases. The germline V gene has CDR1 MDHEN and CDR2 SYDVKM. After removal of 3 bases from V and 4 bases from J, the junction contained 1 base not matched to a gene. The CDR3 sequence is 14 residues long. Written as DNA, the CDR3 is TGTGCCAGCAGTTTTGGACAGGGGGCAGATACGCAGTATTTT. It encodes CASSFGQGADTQYF.

This clone has just a few counts. CDR3 nucleotide sequence: TGTGCCAGCAATGACAGGGGGCGCGGCTATGGCTACACCTTC. This gives the protein CASNDRGRGYGYTF. The chain combines TRBV6-1 with TRBJ1-2; 10 nucleotides line up with TRBD1. This CDR3 is built from 14 residues. CDR1 MNHNS and CDR2 SASEGT come from the germline V gene. The junction had 6 bases not matched to a gene; V was cut back by 7 bases and J by 4 bases.

The chain is built from TRBV24-1 and TRBJ1-2; D gene uncertain. V was pared by 3 bases and J by 8 bases, with 15 bases between. Germline CDR1 and CDR2: KGHDR and SFDVKD. The CDR3 contains 14 residues. In DNA, the CDR3 is TGTGCCACCAGTGATACTACATCGGTTGGAGGCTACACCTTC. It is translated as CATSDTTSVGGYTF.

The V call is TRBV7-2, the J call TRBJ2-1, with D perhaps matching TRBD2 (5 bases). Germline CDR1 is SGHTA and CDR2 is FQGNSA. CDR3 size: 13 residues. V gave up 5 bases and J gave up 6 bases, with 11 bases separating them. For the CDR3, the DNA is TGTGCCAGCAGCATCGACTATATCAATGAGCAGTTCTTC. This codes for CASSIDYINEQFF.

The chain links TRBV7-9 to TRBJ2-7; maybe TRBD2 (5 bases). V shed 1 base and J shed 4 bases, with 14 bases lying between them. This CDR3 contains 15 residues. The germline gives CDR1 SEHNR, CDR2 FQNEAQ (reference sequence). CDR3 DNA: TGTGCCAGCAGCTTAGTCCGTGCCGGGAAATACGAGCAGTACTTC. Protein product: CASSLVRAGKYEQYF.

The chain couples TRBV18 to TRBJ2-3; TRBD2 aligns across 12 bases. This CDR3 is 15 amino acids long. With V trimmed by 3 bases and J by 4 bases, 2 bases remained unmatched. Germline loops: CDR1 KGHSH, CDR2 LQKENI. The CDR3 DNA sequence: TGTGCCAGCTCACCGACTAGCGGGAGCCCAGATACGCAGTATTTT. It encodes CASSPTSGSPDTQYF.

This clone was observed a few times. The chain couples TRBV5-4 to TRBJ2-2; D is possibly TRBD2 (5 bases). V was shortened by 4 bases and J by 6 bases, with 16 bases between the two germline ends. The CDR3 loop spans 15 amino acids. The V gene's germline CDR1 is SGHNT and CDR2 YYREEE (reference sequence). The CDR3 DNA follows: TGTGCCAGCAGCCCGAGGGAACGGGCCCCCGGGGAGCTGTTTTTT. Protein product: CASSPRERAPGELFF. The whole variable domain, filled in from reference TRBV5-4 and TRBJ2-2, reads ETGVTQSPTHLIKTRGQQVTLRCSSQSGHNTVSWYQQALGQGPQFIFQYYREEENGRGNFPPRFSGLQFPNYSSELNVNALELDDSALYLCASSPRERAPGELFFGEGSRLTVL.

As for this clone: The CDR3 does not close with the conserved phenylalanine or tryptophan, likely indicating a read error. This chain links TRBV9 with TRBJ2-1; 7 bases align to TRBD2. The germline CDR1 and CDR2 sequences are SGDLS and YYNGEE. V was pared by 2 bases and J by 13 bases, with 21 bases of the junction left unmatched. The CDR3 has 17 residues. DNA of the CDR3: TGTGCCAGCAGCGTCCGAACCGGGACTACCGGGTTAGTTGATCAGTTCTGC. Translation: CASSVRTGTTGLVDQFC.

CDR3 amino acids: CASSLDDADTQYF. CDR3 coding DNA: TGCGCCAGCAGCTTGGACGACGCAGATACGCAGTATTTT. This chain links TRBV5-1 with TRBJ2-3; D gene ambiguous. The V gene lost 0 bases and the J gene lost 4 bases, with 6 bases spanning the gap. Germline values: CDR1 SGHRS, CDR2 YFSETQ. The CDR3 covers 13 residues.

About this clone: The CDR3 end shows no conserved phenylalanine or tryptophan, and so a read error is likely. The DNA is omitted, as the CDR3 cannot be located on it reliably, and the CDR3 follows TCRdb's listing. The V call is TRBV30, the J call TRBJ1-3. CDR1 and CDR2 from the germline V gene are GTSNPN and SVGIG (reference sequence). The CDR3 is 12 amino acids long, termini counted. CDR3 loop: CAWSVSDHTLYL.

The chain links TRBV6-2 or TRBV6-3 to TRBJ2-5; TRBD2 agrees at 7 bases. V shed 0 bases and J 2 bases; nucleotides not matched to a gene: 6. The CDR3 has 16 residues. CDR1 is MNHEY and CDR2 is SVGEGT in the germline V gene. In DNA form, the CDR3 reads TGTGCCAGCAGTTACTCGATCTGGGGGGGACAAGAGACCCAGTACTTC. The encoded protein is CASSYSIWGGQETQYF.

This clone has more than one count but fewer than ten. In DNA, the CDR3 is TGTGCCAGTTTCCGGGACAGTCAAAGTCCTTATGGCTACACCTTC. Its translation: CASFRDSQSPYGYTF. This chain uses TRBV19 with TRBJ1-2; 7 bases agree with TRBD1. Trimming removed 8 bases from V and 5 bases from J; junction bases left unmatched: 14. Germline assignment: CDR1 LNHDA and CDR2 SQIVND (reference sequence). The CDR3 totals 15 residues.

The chain couples TRBV30 to TRBJ1-2; D is unclear. V dropped 0 bases and J dropped 8 bases, with 16 bases sitting between them. CDR1 is GTSNPN, CDR2 SVGIG, per germline (reference sequence). The CDR3 length is 14 residues. The chain's CDR3 is CAWSVTQPAGGYTF. CDR3 coding DNA: TGTGCCTGGAGTGTAACCCAGCCAGCGGGGGGCTACACCTTC.

This clone has only a few counts. This chain uses TRBV6-2 or TRBV6-3 with TRBJ1-3; D is unresolved. This CDR3 spans 21 amino acids. Trimming pared 7 bases from V and 0 bases from J, leaving 31 bases between. Per the germline V gene, CDR1 is MNHEY and CDR2 is SVGEGT. CDR3 in amino acids: CASIRTIGNSPRSSSGNTIYF. As DNA, the CDR3 is TGTGCCAGCATTAGAACTATCGGGAACTCTCCTCGTTCAAGCTCTGGAAACACCATATATTTT.

There are many counts of this clone. The chain employs TRBV20-1 and TRBJ2-4, with no clear D. The CDR3 is made up of 11 amino acids. Germline CDR1 reads DFQATT; CDR2 reads SNEGSKA (reference sequence). Trimming stripped 5 bases from V and 7 bases from J, with 9 bases between. DNA of the CDR3: TGCAGTGCTCCTACCGGGAACATTCAGTACTTC. This sequence encodes CSAPTGNIQYF.

Notes on this clone: It may be a read error: a sequence one base away is much more abundant. The chain employs TRBV6-4 and TRBJ2-5; 7 nucleotides align to TRBD2. The CDR3 spans 15 residues. Germline loops: CDR1 MRHNA, CDR2 SNTAGT. CDR3 sequence: CAISERAGTEETQYF. The CDR3 DNA reads as TGTGCCATCAGTGAACGAGCGGGGACGGAAGAGACCCAGTACTTC.

The sample holds a few counts of this clone. The V gene is TRBV7-8, the J gene TRBJ2-7; tentatively, D is TRBD1 (5 bases). In germline, CDR1 is SGHVS, CDR2 FQNEAQ. V shed 5 bases and J shed 4 bases, with 9 bases lying between them. The CDR3 runs 12 residues. The CDR3 sequence: CASSRTGYEQYF. The DNA of the CDR3 is TGTGCCAGCAGCCGTACAGGTTACGAGCAGTACTTC.

The J gene is TRBJ2-7, the V gene TRBV5-6; 9 bases fit TRBD1. The length of the CDR3 is 14 residues. V was pared by 0 bases and J by 5 bases, with 3 bases of the junction left unmatched. The germline CDR1 and CDR2 sequences are SGHDT and YYEEEE. CDR3 sequence reads: CASSLGGQGNEQYF. The CDR3 nucleotides read TGTGCCAGCAGCTTGGGCGGACAGGGGAACGAGCAGTACTTC.

This clone turned up a few times. The V and J genes are TRBV6-1 and TRBJ2-6, with D maybe TRBD2 (5 bases). The CDR3 loop spans 15 amino acids. Germline CDR1 reads MNHNS; CDR2 reads SASEGT. V gave up 3 bases and J gave up 1 base, with 7 bases separating them. The DNA for the CDR3 is TGTGCCAGCAGTGACCGGGGATCTGGGGCCAACGTCCTGACTTTC. Encoded protein: CASSDRGSGANVLTF.

This clone was counted many times. A much larger clone sits a single nucleotide away, making a read error possible. The chain has TRBV20-1 and TRBJ1-1; D gene unclear. The CDR3 is made up of 11 amino acids. Trimming took off 8 bases at V and 2 bases at J, with 9 bases between the two ends. The germline V gene has CDR1 DFQATT and CDR2 SNEGSKA (reference sequence). The CDR3 sequence: CSTNVNTEAFF. The CDR3 region has the DNA TGCAGTACTAATGTAAACACTGAAGCTTTCTTT.

The V and J genes are TRBV30 and TRBJ1-5; no clear D gene. The CDR3 is 12 amino acids. V gave up 2 bases and J gave up 2 bases, with 4 bases separating them. Germline V gives CDR1 GTSNPN, CDR2 SVGIG (reference sequence). CDR3 amino acids: CAWSTRNQPQHF. Written as DNA, the CDR3 is TGTGCCTGGAGTACGCGCAATCAGCCCCAGCATTTT.

This clone has a handful of counts. The chain employs TRBV6-2 or TRBV6-3 and TRBJ1-2, with D possibly matching TRBD1 (6 bases). Trimming stripped 0 bases from V and 7 bases from J, with 18 bases between. The CDR3 has 16 residues. Germline V lookup: CDR1 MNHEY, CDR2 SVGEGT. DNA of the CDR3: TGTGCCAGCAGTTACTCGAAGGGGGGCGTCGGGTTTGGCTACACCTTC. It codes for CASSYSKGGVGFGYTF.

Turning to this clone: The sample contains more than one DNA sequence encoding this CDR3. The chain is built from TRBV20-1 and TRBJ2-7; no clear D. The CDR3 contains 15 residues. Looked up from germline, CDR1 is DFQATT and CDR2 is SNEGSKA (reference sequence). Trimming took off 3 bases at V and 3 bases at J, with 18 bases between the two ends. In nucleotides, the CDR3 is TGCAGTGCTAGTTCGACGCGTGGCGTGATCTACGAGCAGTACTTC. Protein product: CSASSTRGVIYEQYF.

The chain couples TRBV20-1 to TRBJ2-7; D may be TRBD2 (5 bases). Germline CDR1 reads DFQATT; CDR2 reads SNEGSKA (reference sequence). CDR3 length: 11 amino acids. Trimming removed 6 bases from V and 4 bases from J, with 10 bases in between. The CDR3 reads CSAQRRYEQYF. The CDR3 DNA follows: TGCAGTGCGCAAAGGAGGTACGAGCAGTACTTC.

The chain uses TRBV6-2 or TRBV6-3 and TRBJ2-3; D remains ambiguous. CDR3 length: 15 amino acids. V lost 5 bases to trimming and J lost 3 bases, with 15 bases between them. Per the germline V gene, CDR1 is MNHEY and CDR2 is SVGEGT. In DNA, the CDR3 is TGTGCCAGCAGTCCCCAAGTTGAAGCGACAGATACGCAGTATTTT. This encodes CASSPQVEATDTQYF.

This clone occurred a few times. CDR3 DNA: TGTGCCACCAGTGACCCTCAGGGAGGGAACACCGGGGAGCTGTTTTTT. Amino acid sequence: CATSDPQGGNTGELFF. The chain employs TRBV24-1 and TRBJ2-2; TRBD2 is a possible D gene (6 bases). V gave up 4 bases and J gave up 1 base, with 12 bases separating them. This CDR3 contains 16 residues. CDR1 is KGHDR and CDR2 is SFDVKD in the germline V gene.

This clone is categorized as medium-sized (0.01 to 0.1%). The CDR3 region is CASSLETGSEQYF. In DNA form, the CDR3 reads TGTGCCAGCAGCTTGGAGACAGGAAGCGAGCAGTACTTC. The chain joins TRBV11-3 to TRBJ2-7, with a possible D match to TRBD1 (6 bases). CDR1 SGHNT and CDR2 YENEEA come from the germline V gene. The CDR3 consists of 13 residues. Trimming took 3 bases from V and 6 from J, leaving 12 bases between them.

V and J are TRBV18 and TRBJ1-6, with D tentatively TRBD1 (5 bases). CDR3 size: 14 residues. The V gene's germline CDR1 is KGHSH and CDR2 LQKENI. V lost 0 bases to trimming and J lost 10 bases, with 10 bases between them. The chain's CDR3 is CASSPPGRDSPLHF. The CDR3 DNA follows: TGTGCCAGCTCACCACCAGGCCGGGACTCACCCCTCCACTTT.